What follows are 26 T cell receptor beta chains derived from one specimen sequenced in a study of blood T cell repertoires in COVID-19. Sequencing used immunoSEQ multiplex PCR; TCRdb keeps in-frame clones, though not all of them. The sample lists 50,000 to 80,000 clones; roughly nine tenths were seen once. The sequencing sample was made of peripheral blood. These receptors came from a man in his fifties or sixties with acute or convalescent COVID-19.

This clone was seen a single time. V is TRBV7-9 and J is TRBJ2-7; 7 bases agree with TRBD1. Per the germline V gene, CDR1 is SEHNR and CDR2 is FQNEAQ (reference sequence). The J segment lost 3 bases and the V segment lost 5 bases, leaving 1 base of the junction unmatched. CDR3 size: 12 residues. This CDR3 reads CASSRQGYEQYF. The CDR3 DNA is TGTGCCAGCAGCCGACAGGGCTACGAGCAGTACTTC. Variable domain in full (rest from reference TRBV7-9 and TRBJ2-7): DTGVSQNPRHKITKRGQNVTFRCDPISEHNRLYWYRQTLGQGPEFLTYFQNEAQLEKSRLLSDRFSAERPKGSFSTLEIQRTEQGDSAMYLCASSRQGYEQYFGPGTRLTVT.

The CDR3 DNA is TGCGCCAGCAGCGTTCAGGGGACAGATACGCAGTATTTT. Translating it yields CASSVQGTDTQYF. This chain uses TRBV5-1 with TRBJ2-3; TRBD1 might be the D (6 bases). The germline V and J ends were trimmed by 4 bases and 3 bases, with 9 bases remaining between them. From germline, CDR1 is SGHRS and CDR2 YFSETQ. CDR3 length: 13 residues.

The chain employs TRBV3-1 (or the pseudogene TRBV3-2) and TRBJ1-6; 8 bases fit TRBD1. This CDR3 has 15 amino acids. Germline assignment: CDR1 LGHDT and CDR2 YNNKEL (reference sequence). The V segment lost 2 bases and the J segment 6 bases; nucleotides outside the gene matches: 3. The CDR3 reads CASSQSTGGNSPLHF. CDR3 sequence (DNA): TGTGCCAGCAGCCAAAGTACAGGGGGTAATTCACCCCTCCACTTT.

The gene calls are TRBV10-3 and TRBJ1-1; 10 nucleotides line up with TRBD1. The V segment lost 0 bases and the J segment 7 bases; nucleotides outside the gene matches: 11. CDR1 is ENHRY, CDR2 SYGVKD, per germline. The CDR3 has 17 residues. CDR3 amino acids: CAISESGQGEIRDEAFF. For the CDR3, the DNA is TGTGCCATCAGTGAGTCAGGACAGGGGGAAATTAGGGATGAAGCTTTCTTT.

The chain has TRBV5-1 and TRBJ1-4; D call uncertain. Trimming shortened V by 0 bases and J by 6 bases, and 12 bases separated the two germline ends. CDR3 length equals 15 residues. In germline, CDR1 is SGHRS, CDR2 YFSETQ. Here the CDR3 DNA reads TGCGCCAGCAGCTTGGCGGCCGGAGGGTATGAAAAACTGTTTTTT. This codes for CASSLAAGGYEKLFF.

Only a few counts were recorded for this clone. The chain is built from TRBV6-1 and TRBJ2-1; the D gene is possibly TRBD1 (6 bases). This CDR3 comprises 14 residues. Germline V gene data show CDR1 as MNHNS and CDR2 as SASEGT. Trimming cost V 2 bases and J 9 bases, with 14 bases left between them. CDR3 loop: CASSEPGTPREQFF. In nucleotides, the CDR3 is TGTGCCAGCAGTGAACCCGGGACACCTCGTGAGCAGTTCTTC.

The CDR3 reads CATSVGETQYF. In DNA form, the CDR3 reads TGTGCCACCAGTGTCGGGGAGACCCAGTACTTC. The chain is built from TRBV24-1 and TRBJ2-5; no definite D call. CDR1 is KGHDR, CDR2 SFDVKD, per germline. V lost 5 bases and J lost 5, with 5 bases in between. The CDR3 runs to 11 residues.

This clone was counted between two and nine times. This chain links TRBV19 with TRBJ1-5; D call uncertain. Germline assignment: CDR1 LNHDA and CDR2 SQIVND (reference sequence). Trimming cost V 7 bases and J 5 bases, with 12 bases left between them. The CDR3 is 13 residues long. In DNA, the CDR3 is TGTGCCAGTACCGTCCGGGTTCATCAGCCCCAGCATTTT. Residues: CASTVRVHQPQHF.

The chain has TRBV3-1 (or the pseudogene TRBV3-2) and TRBJ1-2; D is possibly TRBD1 (5 bases). The CDR3 covers 14 residues. V was trimmed by 1 base and J by 8 bases, leaving 14 bases between them. Germline loops: CDR1 LGHDT, CDR2 YNNKEL (reference sequence). CDR3: CASSQGVGREGYTF. In DNA form, the CDR3 reads TGTGCCAGCAGCCAAGGAGTGGGGCGCGAGGGCTACACCTTC.

The rearrangement uses TRBV5-6 and TRBJ1-2; D is unresolved. This CDR3 contains 13 residues. Germline CDR1 and CDR2: SGHDT and YYEEEE. Between the trimmed V and J ends, which lost 0 bases and 5 bases, there was a span of 8 bases. CDR3 loop: CASSLAKPYGYTF. CDR3 sequence (DNA): TGTGCCAGCAGCTTGGCCAAGCCTTATGGCTACACCTTC.

CDR3 region: CASSFRIPAHTEAFF. The CDR3 DNA reads as TGTGCCAGCAGCTTCAGGATCCCCGCTCACACTGAAGCTTTCTTT. The chain recombines TRBV7-2 with TRBJ1-1; D remains ambiguous. CDR3 length: 15 amino acids. V was pared by 3 bases and J by 3 bases, with 14 bases between. Per germline, CDR1 SGHTA and CDR2 FQGNSA.

The chain joins TRBV24-1 to TRBJ2-1; D is perhaps TRBD2 (6 bases). Germline CDR1 is KGHDR and CDR2 is SFDVKD. V was trimmed by 5 bases and J by 8 bases, leaving 18 bases between them. The CDR3 has 15 residues. The DNA for the CDR3 is TGTGCCACCAGTGGCGCGGGACGGGGCCGGGATGAGCAGTTCTTC. It encodes CATSGAGRGRDEQFF.

The V call is TRBV10-3, the J call TRBJ1-2; 7 positions match TRBD1. Germline CDR1 and CDR2: ENHRY and SYGVKD. The V segment lost 0 bases and the J segment 6 bases; nucleotides outside the gene matches: 7. This CDR3 is 15 amino acids long. This CDR3 reads CAISESRQGPNGYTF. The CDR3 DNA is TGTGCCATCAGTGAGTCGCGACAGGGTCCAAATGGCTACACCTTC.

The J gene is TRBJ1-4, the V gene TRBV7-6, with 7 bases matching TRBD1. The V gene's germline CDR1 is SGHVS and CDR2 FNYEAQ. CDR3 length equals 15 residues. The J segment lost 6 bases and the V segment lost 5 bases, leaving 9 bases of the junction unmatched. The CDR3 region is CASSRRQGSDEKLFF. DNA for the CDR3: TGTGCCAGCAGCCGACGACAGGGCTCGGATGAAAAACTGTTTTTT.

CDR3 nucleotide sequence: TGCGCCAGCAGTGGACAGGGGGCCACTAACTATGGCTACACCTTC. Its protein is CASSGQGATNYGYTF. The chain joins TRBV5-1 to TRBJ1-2, with 11 bases identical to TRBD1. The ends lost 5 bases at V and 0 bases at J; junction bases unmatched: 3. The V gene's germline CDR1 is SGHRS and CDR2 YFSETQ. The CDR3 is 15 residues long.

The chain carries TRBV5-4 and TRBJ1-4, with D perhaps TRBD1 (5 bases). V lost 1 base and J 5 bases, leaving 6 bases between the germline ends. Germline CDR1 reads SGHNT; CDR2 reads YYREEE (reference sequence). This CDR3 has 13 residues. The CDR3 is CASSLQGNEKLFF. The CDR3 coding sequence is TGTGCCAGCAGCTTGCAGGGAAATGAAAAACTGTTTTTT.

This chain connects TRBV18 to TRBJ2-4, with TRBD2 as a possible D gene (7 bases). Germline-derived CDR1 and CDR2 are KGHSH and LQKENI. This CDR3 comprises 13 residues. Trimming cost V 1 base and J 9 bases, with 10 bases left between them. The CDR3 DNA is TGTGCCAGCTCACCACAGGGGGGGAGCATTCAGTACTTC. It codes for CASSPQGGSIQYF.

As to this clone: The same CDR3 can be traced to other DNA sequences in this sample. This chain links TRBV28 with TRBJ2-7; 8 bases fit TRBD1. This CDR3 is 13 amino acids long. Germline lookup yields CDR1 MDHEN and CDR2 SYDVKM. Trimming took 3 bases from V and 5 from J; bases not matched to a gene: 3. For the CDR3, the DNA is TGTGCCAGCAGTTTGGACAGGGTTCACGAGCAGTACTTC. Translating gives CASSLDRVHEQYF.

With respect to this clone: The same CDR3 can be traced to other DNA sequences in this sample. The V and J genes are TRBV18 and TRBJ2-7; 9 nucleotides line up with TRBD1. The CDR3 is made up of 14 amino acids. Germline V CDR1 and CDR2: KGHSH, LQKENI. V shed 2 bases and J 3 bases; nucleotides not matched to a gene: 2. Here the CDR3 reads CASSPGTGNYEQYF. CDR3 nucleotide sequence: TGTGCCAGCTCACCAGGGACAGGGAACTACGAGCAGTACTTC.

The CDR3 sequence is CAWSDPGTGRNTIYF. As DNA, the CDR3 is TGTGCCTGGTCTGATCCCGGGACAGGGCGAAACACCATATATTTT. The chain employs TRBV30 and TRBJ1-3, with TRBD1 matching 9 bases. The CDR3 consists of 15 residues. Per germline, CDR1 GTSNPN and CDR2 SVGIG (reference sequence). The junction had 10 bases not matched to a gene; V was cut back by 5 bases and J by 5 bases.

A single count supports this clone. This chain connects TRBV2 to TRBJ1-1, with D perhaps TRBD1 (5 bases). CDR3 length equals 13 residues. Per germline, CDR1 SNHLY and CDR2 FYNNEI. V was cut by 10 bases and J by 3 bases, with 15 bases left in between. This chain's CDR3 is CANSREGYTEAFF. CDR3 sequence (DNA): TGTGCCAATTCAAGGGAGGGGTACACTGAAGCTTTCTTT.

This clone has only one observation. The chain is built from TRBV20-1 and TRBJ2-1; TRBD2 might be the D (5 bases). V lost 3 bases and J lost 6, with 12 bases in between. The CDR3 runs 13 residues. The germline gives CDR1 DFQATT, CDR2 SNEGSKA (reference sequence). CDR3 coding DNA: TGCAGTGCTAGTACGGGAATTAGCAATGAGCAGTTCTTC. Amino acids: CSASTGISNEQFF.

The V call is TRBV19, the J call TRBJ1-1; 8 bases agree with TRBD1. Trimming took 6 bases from V and 4 from J; bases not matched to a gene: 10. This CDR3 comprises 15 residues. The V gene's germline CDR1 is LNHDA and CDR2 SQIVND (reference sequence). The CDR3 DNA follows: TGTGCCAGTAGACTAACAGGGGGTTACGGCACTGAAGCTTTCTTT. Translation: CASRLTGGYGTEAFF. Full variable domain (remainder filled in from reference TRBV19 and TRBJ1-1): DGGITQSPKYLFRKEGQNVTLSCEQNLNHDAMYWYRQDPGQGLRLIYYSQIVNDFQKGDIAEGYSVSREKKESFPLTVTSAQKNPTAFYLCASRLTGGYGTEAFFGQGTRLTVV.

This clone was seen a handful of times. This chain uses TRBV12-5 with TRBJ2-1; 8 nucleotides align to TRBD2. Germline loops: CDR1 LGHNT, CDR2 FRNRAP. This CDR3 comprises 15 residues. The trim removed 1 base at V and 5 bases at J, leaving 4 bases unmatched. The CDR3 region has the DNA TGTGCTAGTGGTTTGGGGACTAGCCGACACAATGAGCAGTTCTTC. Translated, it gives CASGLGTSRHNEQFF.

The V call is TRBV3-1 (or the pseudogene TRBV3-2), the J call TRBJ1-5, with TRBD1 matching 10 bases. Germline V gene sequence: CDR1 LGHDT, CDR2 YNNKEL (reference sequence). Germline trimming cut 3 bases from V and 3 bases from J; bases unmatched to any gene: 2. The CDR3 is made up of 15 amino acids. The CDR3 nucleotides read TGTGCCAGCAGCCAGGGACAGGGGTCCAATCAGCCCCAGCATTTT. Translation gives CASSQGQGSNQPQHF.

This clone has more than one count but fewer than ten. The rearrangement joins TRBV6-5 to TRBJ1-2; 7 bases line up with TRBD1. The CDR3 is made up of 12 amino acids. Losses at the gene ends were 9 bases for V and 2 bases for J; bases not matched to a gene: 3. Germline CDR1 is MNHEY and CDR2 is SVGAGI. The CDR3 sequence: CASPGQNYGYTF. The CDR3 coding sequence is TGTGCCAGTCCGGGACAGAACTATGGCTACACCTTC.